The following is a TCR beta chain sequence with its context. These data belong to a study of T-cell memory formation after mild COVID-19. TCRdb re-called the 5' RACE reads with MiXCR, one entry per CDR3 protein. In the table there are 500,000 to 550,000 distinct CDR3 sequences, around 20% of which are singletons. This CDR3 has 18 residues. The V segment lost 4 bases and the J segment 7 bases; nucleotides outside the gene matches: 16. Germline assignment: CDR1 SGHNT and CDR2 YYREEE (reference sequence). What was sequenced was PBMCs or a T cell subset sorted from them (not recorded which). The rearrangement joins TRBV5-4 to TRBJ2-2, with TRBD1 identical over 10 bases. The clonotype originates from an adult woman who had mild COVID-19 (a few samples of this study predate the infection). Cell type and time point are not known. The CDR3 DNA follows: TGTGCCAGCAGCCCTATCGGGCCTGGGACAGGGGTGTTCGGGGAGCTGTTTTTT. This translates into CASSPIGPGTGVFGELFF.